The 24 T cell receptor beta chains in this list originate from one sample, sequenced in a study of glioma-infiltrating T cells. The iRepertoire nested amplicon-rescue multiplex PCR amplified TCR alpha and beta CDR3s from RNA. TCRdb re-called the multiplex PCR reads with MiXCR, one entry per CDR3 protein. The repertoire holds approximately 90,000 distinct CDR3 sequences, with 23% as singletons. The source material was glioma tissue, nonneoplastic brain tissue, or PBMCs (not recorded which). The receptor source for this set is a human donor with low-grade glioma or glioblastoma, undergoing nonglioma brain surgery, or in good health (not recorded which).

In its sample, this clonotype was seen many times. The chain links TRBV15 to TRBJ1-2; D might be TRBD1 (5 bases). V lost 0 bases and J 4 bases, leaving 9 bases between the germline ends. Germline CDR1 and CDR2: LNHNV and YYDKDF (reference sequence). CDR3 length: 14 amino acids. The CDR3 nucleotides are TGTGCCACCAGCAGAGATTCGGGACTCTATGGCTACACCTTC. It yields the protein CATSRDSGLYGYTF.

The chain is built from TRBV6-5 and TRBJ2-3, with a tentative D call TRBD2 (6 bases). Trimming removed 2 bases at V and 3 bases at J, with 15 bases between. This CDR3 spans 16 amino acids. CDR1 and CDR2 from the germline V gene are MNHEY and SVGAGI. As DNA, the CDR3 is TGTGCCAGCAGTTACCTAGGTGGAGGGCAGACAGATACGCAGTATTTT. Protein: CASSYLGGGQTDTQYF.

This clonotype was seen more than once but under ten times. The chain has TRBV10-3 and TRBJ2-5, with 8 bases fitting TRBD1. V lost 4 bases, J lost 3 bases, and 10 bases stayed unmatched. The CDR3 sequence is 16 residues long. Per the germline V gene, CDR1 is ENHRY and CDR2 is SYGVKD. CDR3 protein: CAISGRQGSVEETQYF. The DNA of the CDR3 is TGTGCCATCAGTGGAAGACAGGGGTCTGTTGAAGAGACCCAGTACTTC.

This clonotype was counted many times. The chain is built from TRBV12-3 or TRBV12-4 and TRBJ2-1, with TRBD2 matching 9 bases. J was trimmed by 0 bases and V by 3 bases; bases with no gene match: 12. The CDR3 sequence is 19 residues long. The CDR3 sequence: CASSFSGGQILSSYNEQFF. In DNA, the CDR3 is TGTGCCAGCAGTTTCAGCGGGGGGCAGATCCTGAGCTCCTACAATGAGCAGTTCTTC.

J is TRBJ2-7 and V is TRBV5-6, with 7 bases matching TRBD1. Germline assignment: CDR1 SGHDT and CDR2 YYEEEE. CDR3 length equals 15 residues. V lost 1 base to trimming and J lost 4 bases; unmatched junction nucleotides: 8. The CDR3 region has the DNA TGTGCCAGCAGCTTGCCCGGGACAGATAATTACGAGCAGTACTTC. It is translated as CASSLPGTDNYEQYF.

This clonotype was seen a handful of times. This chain joins TRBV7-9 and TRBJ1-1; maybe TRBD1 (5 bases). With 5 bases removed from V and 1 base from J, the gap between germline ends came to 14 bases. Per germline, CDR1 SEHNR and CDR2 FQNEAQ (reference sequence). This CDR3 is 15 amino acids long. CDR3 protein: CASSHGGVGNTEAFF. As DNA, the CDR3 is TGTGCCAGCAGCCACGGGGGGGTGGGGAACACTGAAGCTTTCTTT.

V gene TRBV12-3 or TRBV12-4 combines with J gene TRBJ2-3; 13 bases align to TRBD2. The CDR3 is made up of 19 amino acids. With 5 bases clipped from V and 3 bases from J, the junction kept 14 bases outside the gene matches. This CDR3 is CASSIRLAGGPRSTDTQYF. CDR3 in DNA: TGTGCCAGCAGTATAAGACTAGCGGGAGGCCCAAGGAGTACAGATACGCAGTATTTT.

Points on this clonotype: A read error may produce the germline difference seen at one junction end. The chain combines TRBV20-1 with TRBJ2-3; no firm D call. CDR1 is DFQATT, CDR2 SNEGSKA, per germline (reference sequence). The CDR3 contains 11 residues. In DNA, the CDR3 is TGCAGTGCACCGTGGTCGGGTCCGCAGTCTTTT. Translating gives CSAPWSGPQSF.

In its sample, this clonotype was seen many times. This sequence joins TRBV20-1 and TRBJ2-7; 9 bases are a match to TRBD2. The germline V gene encodes CDR1 DFQATT and CDR2 SNEGSKA (reference sequence). This CDR3 has 14 residues. The V segment lost 6 bases and the J segment 3 bases; nucleotides outside the gene matches: 9. For the CDR3, the DNA is TGCAGTGCAACGCCAGCGGGAGGTTTCTACGAGCAGTACTTC. Residues: CSATPAGGFYEQYF.

This clonotype was seen at least ten times. The chain uses TRBV20-1 and TRBJ2-1, with 16 positions matching TRBD2. The V and J ends lost 3 bases and 4 bases, in that order; junction bases with no gene match: 0. The CDR3 runs 15 residues. CDR1 is DFQATT and CDR2 is SNEGSKA in the germline V gene (reference sequence). CDR3 nucleotides: TGCAGTGCTAGGGGACTAGCGGGAGGGTACAATGAGCAGTTCTTC. Its translation: CSARGLAGGYNEQFF.

This clonotype was detected many times. The chain carries TRBV29-1 and TRBJ1-1; D call uncertain. Germline V lookup: CDR1 SQVTM, CDR2 ANQGSEA. The CDR3 contains 15 residues. Trimming pared 8 bases from V and 0 bases from J, leaving 19 bases between. CDR3: CSLTIHEALNTEAFF. CDR3 nucleotide sequence: TGCAGCCTCACCATCCACGAGGCCCTGAACACTGAAGCTTTCTTT.

The chain uses TRBV29-1 and TRBJ2-1; D may match TRBD1 or TRBD2 (5 bases each). The length of the CDR3 is 16 residues. Trimming removed 5 bases at V and 5 bases at J, with 22 bases between. Germline values: CDR1 SQVTM, CDR2 ANQGSEA. The CDR3 DNA reads TGCAGCGTTTTCGAGGGCAGGGCCAGGTTAGACAATGAGCAGTTCTTC. Amino acids: CSVFEGRARLDNEQFF.

This clonotype appeared a few times. This rearrangement joins TRBV6-1 to TRBJ2-7, with TRBD2 identical over 9 bases. Germline assignment: CDR1 MNHNS and CDR2 SASEGT. The CDR3 contains 14 residues. With 8 bases clipped from V and 5 bases from J, the junction kept 10 bases outside the gene matches. Here the CDR3 DNA reads TGTGCCAGCGCGCGGGGGGGGATCCGCGACGAGCAGTACTTC. Its translation is CASARGGIRDEQYF.

There are many counts of this clonotype. J is TRBJ1-1 and V is TRBV20-1, with D unresolved. CDR3 size: 13 residues. Germline loops: CDR1 DFQATT, CDR2 SNEGSKA (reference sequence). Trimming left V 3 bases short and J 8 bases short, with 16 bases between. The CDR3 coding sequence is TGCAGTGCTAGTACATGGGATGGATTGGAAGCTTTCTTT. Translated: CSASTWDGLEAFF.

As for this clonotype: One end of the junction fails to match germline, which may point to a read error. This chain links TRBV10-3 with TRBJ1-1; D is uncertain. Germline V gene data show CDR1 as ENHRY and CDR2 as SYGVKD. This CDR3 comprises 12 residues. CDR3 sequence: CDISEWSTETFF. The CDR3 DNA sequence: TGTGACATCAGTGAGTGGTCCACTGAAACTTTCTTT.

This clonotype appeared many times. The V and J genes are TRBV29-1 and TRBJ1-1, with TRBD1 identical over 8 bases. The length of the CDR3 is 13 residues. The J segment lost 0 bases and the V segment lost 7 bases, leaving 4 bases of the junction unmatched. The germline CDR1 and CDR2 sequences are SQVTM and ANQGSEA. DNA for the CDR3: TGCAGCGGCCGGGACAGGCTGAACACTGAAGCTTTCTTT. It specifies CSGRDRLNTEAFF.

This clonotype was recorded a few times. The V and J genes are TRBV7-2 and TRBJ2-5; 11 bases agree with TRBD2. The J segment lost 2 bases and the V segment lost 1 base, leaving 6 bases of the junction unmatched. Per the germline V gene, CDR1 is SGHTA and CDR2 is FQGNSA. The CDR3 spans 17 residues. CDR3 DNA: TGTGCCAGCAGCTTAGTGCTAGCGGGGGGTCAGCAAGAGACCCAGTACTTC. This codes for CASSLVLAGGQQETQYF.

The sample holds many counts of this clonotype. The chain combines TRBV6-1 with TRBJ1-3; D gene ambiguous. V was trimmed by 7 bases and J by 4 bases, leaving 17 bases between them. This CDR3 is 15 amino acids long. The V gene's germline CDR1 is MNHNS and CDR2 SASEGT. The CDR3 DNA follows: TGTGCCAGCACTCCAGCGGGAAACCGGGGAAACACCATATATTTT. Encoded protein: CASTPAGNRGNTIYF.

This clonotype was seen ten or more times. The chain has TRBV29-1 and TRBJ2-2, with a weak D call TRBD2 (5 bases). V was clipped by 0 bases and J by 1 base, with 12 bases between them. CDR3 size: 16 residues. Germline loops: CDR1 SQVTM, CDR2 ANQGSEA. CDR3 DNA sequence: TGCAGCGTTGAAGATAACGCTAGCTGGAACACCGGGGAGCTGTTTTTT. It encodes CSVEDNASWNTGELFF.

This clonotype was picked up many times. V gene TRBV6-1 combines with J gene TRBJ2-1; 10 bases are shared with TRBD2. The trim removed 0 bases at V and 3 bases at J, leaving 2 bases unmatched. The CDR3 length is 16 residues. Germline CDR1 MNHNS, CDR2 SASEGT. The CDR3: CASSEASGRYYNEQFF. The CDR3 DNA is TGTGCCAGCAGTGAAGCTAGCGGGAGGTACTACAATGAGCAGTTCTTC.

Notes on this clonotype: Just one base apart from a much larger clone, this may be a read error. V and J are TRBV5-4 and TRBJ2-3; D unclear. Trimming removed 3 bases from V and 6 bases from J, with 17 bases in between. Per germline, CDR1 SGHNT and CDR2 YYREEE (reference sequence). The CDR3 is 15 amino acids. Written as DNA, the CDR3 is TGTGCCAGCAGCTCGGCGTTTAGGCCCGGGGATACGCAGTATTTT. Protein product: CASSSAFRPGDTQYF.

V gene TRBV7-9 combines with J gene TRBJ1-2, with a possible D match to TRBD1 (5 bases). Germline V CDR1 and CDR2: SEHNR, FQNEAQ (reference sequence). Between the trimmed V and J ends, which lost 1 base and 6 bases, there was a span of 12 bases. The CDR3 consists of 14 residues. The CDR3: CASSLVRQGNGYTF. In nucleotides, the CDR3 is TGTGCCAGCAGCTTAGTCAGGCAGGGAAATGGCTACACCTTC. The whole variable domain, filled in from reference TRBV7-9 and TRBJ1-2, reads DTGVSQNPRHKITKRGQNVTFRCDPISEHNRLYWYRQTLGQGPEFLTYFQNEAQLEKSRLLSDRFSAERPKGSFSTLEIQRTEQGDSAMYLCASSLVRQGNGYTFGSGTRLTVV.

This clonotype was detected many times. The chain recombines TRBV11-1 with TRBJ1-1; D not certain. CDR3 length: 13 amino acids. Looked up from germline, CDR1 is SGHAT and CDR2 is FQDESV (reference sequence). V was clipped by 3 bases and J by 1 base, with 6 bases between them. The CDR3 DNA sequence: TGTGCCAGCAGCTTCTCAGAGAACACTGAAGCTTTCTTT. It translates to CASSFSENTEAFF.

V usage is TRBV7-6 and J usage is TRBJ1-4, with 7 bases that match TRBD1. The V gene's germline CDR1 is SGHVS and CDR2 FNYEAQ. The trim removed 1 base at V and 7 bases at J, leaving 6 bases unmatched. The CDR3 length is 15 residues. CDR3 nucleotide sequence: TGTGCCAGCAGCTTAGGCGGGGACAGTTTTGAAAAACTGTTTTTT. This encodes CASSLGGDSFEKLFF.